Below, 13 T cell receptor beta chains from the same sample are listed, as sequenced in a study of human T cells and chemical hapten exposure. Documented time point: patch test 1, 2 weeks after DPC sensitization. Indicated treatment: therapeutic diphenylcyclopropenone sensitization with weekly scalp DPC. In TCRdb, the RACE reads were re-called with MiXCR into one record per CDR3 protein. Among about 120,000 distinct CDR3 sequences listed, roughly 13% were seen once. The material sequenced was whole blood, taken in connection with sensitization to the hapten diphenylcyclopropenone (DPC). The receptors derive from a man between 18 and 29 years old with alopecia areata. Some clones in this sample may be carry-over from other donors' samples.

The chain has TRBV28 and TRBJ2-1; D perhaps matches TRBD2 (5 bases). CDR1 and CDR2 from the germline V gene are MDHEN and SYDVKM. V was pared by 7 bases and J by 4 bases, with 17 bases between. The length of the CDR3 is 15 residues. The CDR3 DNA is TGTGCCAGCATCACGGCGGGTAGCAGGTACAATGAGCAGTTCTTC. This translates into CASITAGSRYNEQFF.

This clonotype was seen a handful of times. The chain uses TRBV25-1 and TRBJ2-3; 12 bases match TRBD2. Germline V gene lookup returns CDR1 MGHDK and CDR2 SYGVNS. J was trimmed by 2 bases and V by 3 bases; bases with no gene match: 6. The CDR3 length is 17 residues. The DNA of the CDR3 is TGTGCCAGCAGTGATCTGAGACTAGCGGGGGCCACAGATACGCAGTATTTT. It encodes CASSDLRLAGATDTQYF.

CDR3 bases: TGCAGTGCTAGCAGGGGAAGCAATCAGCCCCAGCATTTT. It codes for CSASRGSNQPQHF. The chain joins TRBV20-1 to TRBJ1-5; D is possibly TRBD1 (6 bases). The length of the CDR3 is 13 residues. Germline CDR1 is DFQATT and CDR2 is SNEGSKA (reference sequence). The ends were cut back, 3 bases at V and 1 base at J, with 7 bases in the middle.

This clonotype was seen ten or more times. The chain carries TRBV11-1 and TRBJ1-1; weak D call: TRBD1 (6 bases). Germline V gene data show CDR1 as SGHAT and CDR2 as FQDESV (reference sequence). The CDR3 consists of 15 residues. Deletions cut 5 bases from V and 0 bases from J, with 13 bases between. CDR3: CASSKQGPMNTEAFF. CDR3 coding DNA: TGTGCCAGCAGCAAACAGGGACCGATGAACACTGAAGCTTTCTTT.

The J gene is TRBJ1-1, the V gene TRBV6-2 or TRBV6-3, with 7 bases that match TRBD1. Germline values: CDR1 MNHEY, CDR2 SVGEGT. After removal of 2 bases from V and 11 bases from J, the junction contained 8 bases not matched to a gene. This CDR3 is built from 13 residues. The CDR3, as DNA: TGTGCCAGCAGTTACGCCCTGGAGGGGGCGGCTTTCTTT. Its translation: CASSYALEGAAFF.

V is TRBV10-3 and J is TRBJ1-5; D uncertain. Germline V gene lookup returns CDR1 ENHRY and CDR2 SYGVKD. The CDR3 consists of 13 residues. V lost 4 bases and J lost 3, with 7 bases in between. The CDR3 bases are TGTGCCATCAGTGGGGAGAACAATCAGCCCCAGCATTTT. Protein sequence: CAISGENNQPQHF.

The chain links TRBV28 to TRBJ1-2, with TRBD1 matching 9 bases. CDR3 length: 15 amino acids. Germline loops: CDR1 MDHEN, CDR2 SYDVKM. Losses at the gene ends were 2 bases for V and 2 bases for J; bases not matched to a gene: 3. CDR3 residues: CASSLTGTGNYGYTF. CDR3 nucleotide sequence: TGTGCCAGCAGTTTAACAGGGACAGGGAACTATGGCTACACCTTC.

This clonotype was seen more than once but under ten times. The gene calls are TRBV7-2 and TRBJ1-1; D unresolved. Germline values: CDR1 SGHTA, CDR2 FQGNSA. The CDR3 is 12 residues long. V was cut by 4 bases and J by 3 bases, with 6 bases left in between. DNA of the CDR3: TGTGCCAGCAGCTCATGGGACACTGAAGCTTTCTTT. Amino acids: CASSSWDTEAFF.

This chain joins TRBV7-2 and TRBJ1-4, with 7 bases matching TRBD1. J was trimmed by 3 bases and V by 4 bases; bases with no gene match: 5. Germline V gene data show CDR1 as SGHTA and CDR2 as FQGNSA. The length of the CDR3 is 15 residues. DNA for the CDR3: TGTGCCAGCAGCTCTGCCGGGACAGCTAATGAAAAACTGTTTTTT. It translates to CASSSAGTANEKLFF. The full variable domain, rest sourced from reference TRBV7-2 and TRBJ1-4, is GAGVSQSPSNKVTEKGKDVELRCDPISGHTALYWYRQSLGQGLEFLIYFQGNSAPDKSGLPSDRFSAERTGGSVSTLTIQRTQQEDSAVYLCASSSAGTANEKLFFGSGTQLSVL.

This clonotype was picked up a small number of times. This rearrangement joins TRBV20-1 to TRBJ2-3; the D gene is possibly TRBD2 (5 bases). Germline values: CDR1 DFQATT, CDR2 SNEGSKA (reference sequence). Trimming pared 4 bases from V and 2 bases from J, leaving 13 bases between. CDR3 size: 14 residues. The CDR3 region is CSAIPQRLTDTQYF. Here the CDR3 DNA reads TGCAGTGCTATCCCCCAGCGGCTCACAGATACGCAGTATTTT.

This clonotype was picked up a small number of times. This chain uses TRBV5-1 with TRBJ1-5; possibly TRBD1 for D (5 bases). The CDR3 sequence is 15 residues long. The germline gives CDR1 SGHRS, CDR2 YFSETQ. With 0 bases removed from V and 4 bases from J, the gap between germline ends came to 11 bases. For the CDR3, the DNA is TGCGCCAGCAGCTTGGAAGGGGTTAGTAATCAGCCCCAGCATTTT. Translated, it gives CASSLEGVSNQPQHF.

This clonotype was seen only a few times. The rearrangement links TRBV10-3 to TRBJ1-3; D not resolved. Germline lookup yields CDR1 ENHRY and CDR2 SYGVKD. Deletions cut 3 bases from V and 2 bases from J, with 2 bases between. This CDR3 spans 12 amino acids. This chain's CDR3 is CAISDTGNTIYF. For the CDR3, the DNA is TGTGCCATCAGTGATACTGGAAACACCATATATTTT.

This clonotype was seen only a few times. The V gene is TRBV11-3, the J gene TRBJ2-5; 9 positions match TRBD1. The CDR3 spans 17 residues. Germline CDR1 SGHNT, CDR2 YENEEA. Losses at the gene ends were 1 base for V and 4 bases for J; bases not matched to a gene: 10. CDR3 in amino acids: CASSLGGGQGWRETQYF. The CDR3 DNA reads as TGTGCCAGCAGCTTAGGTGGGGGACAGGGTTGGCGAGAGACCCAGTACTTC.